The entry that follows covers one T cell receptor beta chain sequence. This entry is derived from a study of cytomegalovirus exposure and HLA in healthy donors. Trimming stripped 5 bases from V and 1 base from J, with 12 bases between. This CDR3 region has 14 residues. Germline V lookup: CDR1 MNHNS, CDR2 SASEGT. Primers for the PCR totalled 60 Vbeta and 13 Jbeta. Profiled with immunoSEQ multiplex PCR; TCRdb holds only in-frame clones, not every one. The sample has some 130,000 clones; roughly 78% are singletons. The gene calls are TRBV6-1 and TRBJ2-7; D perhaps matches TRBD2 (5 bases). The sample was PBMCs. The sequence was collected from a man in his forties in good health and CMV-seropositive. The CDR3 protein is CASSPREGSYEQYF. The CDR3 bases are TGTGCCAGCAGTCCCCGTGAGGGTTCCTACGAGCAGTACTTC.